This T cell receptor (beta chain) was found in a study of control samples from healthy donors and cancer patients. Sequenced by immunoSEQ multiplex PCR; TCRdb stores in-frame clones only, minus some. Of about 160,000 clones in the sample, around 90% are singletons; the top ten hold around 12%. V shed 3 bases and J shed 7 bases, with 10 bases lying between them. The CDR3 is 13 residues long. Germline V gene sequence: CDR1 LGHNA, CDR2 YSLEER. This clone has only one observation. The TCR sequence derives from a man aged 25 to 40 in good health. The chain employs TRBV4-3 and TRBJ2-1, with D hard to call. Sequences were obtained from blood. The DNA of the CDR3 is TGCGCCAGCAGCCAGGAAACCGAAAATGAGCAGTTCTTC. It is translated as CASSQETENEQFF.